The 9 T cell receptor beta chains reported below all come from one sample, sequenced in a study of cytotoxic CD8 clonotypes in ibrutinib-treated CLL. Sequenced by immunoSEQ multiplex PCR; TCRdb stores in-frame clones only, minus some. The sample lists approximately 330,000 clones; roughly 80% were seen once. This material consisted of PBMCs, taken before ibrutinib treatment. All receptors come from a human donor with chronic lymphocytic leukemia.

J is TRBJ2-2 and V is TRBV7-9, with 8 bases fitting TRBD1. In germline, CDR1 is SEHNR, CDR2 FQNEAQ (reference sequence). The CDR3 has 15 amino acids. V trimming: 3 bases; J trimming: 7 bases; junction bases outside the gene matches: 7. The CDR3 nucleotides are TGTGCCAGCAGCTTGTATCCAGGGGGCATCGGGGAGCTGTTTTTT. It codes for CASSLYPGGIGELFF.

To note about this clone: Being one base from a much bigger clone, this may be a read error. Other DNA sequences in this specimen translate into the identical CDR3. This chain connects TRBV9 to TRBJ2-1; weak D call: TRBD2 (6 bases). The CDR3 totals 15 residues. Germline V gene sequence: CDR1 SGDLS, CDR2 YYNGEE. The CDR3 here is CASSVRDWVYNEQFF. The CDR3, as DNA: TGCGCCAGCAGCGTCAGGGACTGGGTCTACAATGAGCAGTTCTTC.

This clone has a handful of counts. V usage is TRBV6-5 and J usage is TRBJ1-5; D gene unclear. V was pared by 6 bases and J by 0 bases, with 9 bases between. CDR3 length equals 14 residues. The germline gives CDR1 MNHEY, CDR2 SVGAGI. The CDR3 here is CASSQEYSNQPQHF. The CDR3 DNA is TGTGCCAGCAGCCAGGAGTATAGCAATCAGCCCCAGCATTTT.

This clone was counted a few times. V gene TRBV7-9 combines with J gene TRBJ2-7; 10 bases line up with TRBD2. With 5 bases clipped from V and 6 bases from J, the junction kept 7 bases outside the gene matches. CDR1 SEHNR and CDR2 FQNEAQ come from the germline V gene (reference sequence). The CDR3 is made up of 14 amino acids. The CDR3 here is CASSLLAGRGEQYF. CDR3 in DNA: TGTGCCAGCAGCCTACTAGCGGGACGCGGCGAGCAGTACTTC. The full variable domain, in which reference TRBV7-9 and TRBJ2-7 provide the parts outside the CDR3, is DTGVSQNPRHKITKRGQNVTFRCDPISEHNRLYWYRQTLGQGPEFLTYFQNEAQLEKSRLLSDRFSAERPKGSFSTLEIQRTEQGDSAMYLCASSLLAGRGEQYFGPGTRLTVT.

A single count supports this clone. The rearrangement links TRBV5-1 to TRBJ1-4; no clear D gene. Per the germline V gene, CDR1 is SGHRS and CDR2 is YFSETQ. The CDR3 spans 16 residues. Trimming pared 1 base from V and 5 bases from J, leaving 15 bases between. The CDR3 region is CASSLLEAGGNEKLFF. The CDR3 coding sequence is TGCGCCAGCAGCTTGTTAGAGGCAGGCGGCAATGAAAAACTGTTTTTT.

The chain uses TRBV11-2 and TRBJ2-3, with TRBD2 identical over 9 bases. This CDR3 has 16 amino acids. The germline CDR1 and CDR2 sequences are SGHAT and FQNNGV. Trimming removed 2 bases from V and 0 bases from J; junction bases left unmatched: 3. The CDR3 DNA reads TGTGCCAGCAGCTTATCTAGCGGGACCAGCACAGATACGCAGTATTTT. It codes for CASSLSSGTSTDTQYF.

The rearrangement joins TRBV15 to TRBJ1-1, with TRBD1 matching over 7 bases. The trim removed 1 base at V and 4 bases at J, leaving 6 bases unmatched. The CDR3 has 15 amino acids. Germline V lookup: CDR1 LNHNV, CDR2 YYDKDF (reference sequence). CDR3 sequence: CATSRVPTGATEAFF. The CDR3 bases are TGTGCCACCAGCAGAGTTCCCACAGGGGCCACTGAAGCTTTCTTT. The variable domain in full, completed from reference TRBV15 and TRBJ1-1, reads DAMVIQNPRYQVTQFGKPVTLSCSQTLNHNVMYWYQQKSSQAPKLLFHYYDKDFNNEADTPDNFQSRRPNTSFCFLDIRSPGLGDTAMYLCATSRVPTGATEAFFGQGTRLTVV.

The chain recombines TRBV2 with TRBJ2-1, with a possible D match to TRBD2 (6 bases). V shed 6 bases and J shed 9 bases, with 15 bases lying between them. CDR1 and CDR2 (germline): SNHLY, FYNNEI. CDR3 length equals 13 residues. CDR3 in DNA: TGTGCCAGCAGCGCTAGACTAGACACTGAGCAGTTCTTC. Its translation: CASSARLDTEQFF.

This chain connects TRBV7-3 to TRBJ2-7; the match to TRBD2 covers 9 bases. The CDR3 totals 14 residues. CDR1 and CDR2 from the germline V gene are SGHTA and FQGTGA. V was pared by 5 bases and J by 1 base, with 3 bases of the junction left unmatched. CDR3 DNA: TGTGCCAGCAGCGGGCTAGCGGGATCCTACGAGCAGTACTTC. This sequence encodes CASSGLAGSYEQYF.